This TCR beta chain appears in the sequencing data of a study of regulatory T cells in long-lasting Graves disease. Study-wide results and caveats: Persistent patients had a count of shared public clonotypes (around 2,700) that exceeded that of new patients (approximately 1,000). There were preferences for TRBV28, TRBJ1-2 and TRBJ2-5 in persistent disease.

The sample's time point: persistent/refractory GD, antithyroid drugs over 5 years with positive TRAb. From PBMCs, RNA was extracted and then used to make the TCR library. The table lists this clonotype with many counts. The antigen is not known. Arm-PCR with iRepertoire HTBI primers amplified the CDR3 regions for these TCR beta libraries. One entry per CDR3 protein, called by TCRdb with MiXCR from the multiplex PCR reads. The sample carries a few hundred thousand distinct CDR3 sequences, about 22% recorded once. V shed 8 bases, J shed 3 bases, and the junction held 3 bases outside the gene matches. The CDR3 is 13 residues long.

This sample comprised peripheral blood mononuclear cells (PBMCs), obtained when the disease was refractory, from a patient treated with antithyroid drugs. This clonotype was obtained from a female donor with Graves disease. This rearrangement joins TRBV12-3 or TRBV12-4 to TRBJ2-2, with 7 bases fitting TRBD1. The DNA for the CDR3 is TGTGCCAGCGACAGGGCTTACACCGGGGAGCTGTTTTTT. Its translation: CASDRAYTGELFF.